This T cell receptor (beta chain) was identified in a study of blood T cells in healthy people across ages. The ends were cut back, 4 bases at V and 4 bases at J, with 13 bases in the middle. Germline V gene lookup returns CDR1 SNHLY and CDR2 FYNNEI. The CDR3 totals 14 residues. For the second PCR, which ran for 7 to 11 cycles, a sample-barcoded 5' primer and a J-beta primer mix were used. TCRdb redid the calling of the 5' RACE reads with MiXCR, one entry per CDR3 protein. Of about 1.5 million distinct CDR3 sequences listed, 35% to 45% are singletons. This clonotype has more than one count but fewer than ten.

The rearrangement uses TRBV2 and TRBJ1-2; D unresolved. The receptor was isolated from a woman aged 18-29 years in good health. What was sequenced was blood. The CDR3: CASSATVPLYGYTF. CDR3 nucleotides: TGTGCCAGCAGTGCCACAGTCCCTCTCTATGGCTACACCTTC.